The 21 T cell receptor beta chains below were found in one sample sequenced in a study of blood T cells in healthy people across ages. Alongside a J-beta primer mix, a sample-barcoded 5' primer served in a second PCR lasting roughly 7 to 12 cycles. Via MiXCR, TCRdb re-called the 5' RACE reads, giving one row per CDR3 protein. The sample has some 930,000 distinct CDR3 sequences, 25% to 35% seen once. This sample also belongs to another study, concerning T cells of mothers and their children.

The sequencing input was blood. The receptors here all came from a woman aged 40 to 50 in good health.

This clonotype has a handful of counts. The CDR3 loop is CASSVGLPDTQYF. The CDR3 coding sequence is TGTGCCAGCAGCGTAGGACTCCCGGATACGCAGTATTTT. J is TRBJ2-3 and V is TRBV9; D not resolved. The CDR3 is 13 residues long. Deletions cut 0 bases from V and 6 bases from J, with 8 bases between. Germline loops: CDR1 SGDLS, CDR2 YYNGEE.

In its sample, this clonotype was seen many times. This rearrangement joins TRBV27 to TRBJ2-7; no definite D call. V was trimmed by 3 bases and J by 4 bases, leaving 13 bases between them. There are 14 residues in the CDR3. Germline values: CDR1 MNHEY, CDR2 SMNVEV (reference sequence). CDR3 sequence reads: CASSLAPLSYEQYF. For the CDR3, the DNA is TGTGCCAGCAGTTTGGCCCCCCTTTCGTACGAGCAGTACTTC.

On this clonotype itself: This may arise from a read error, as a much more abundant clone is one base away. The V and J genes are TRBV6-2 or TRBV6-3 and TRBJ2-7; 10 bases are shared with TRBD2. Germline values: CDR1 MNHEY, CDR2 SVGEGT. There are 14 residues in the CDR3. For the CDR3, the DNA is TGTGCCAGCAGTAGGGGGACTAGCGCCTACGAGCAGCACTTC. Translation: CASSRGTSAYEQHF.

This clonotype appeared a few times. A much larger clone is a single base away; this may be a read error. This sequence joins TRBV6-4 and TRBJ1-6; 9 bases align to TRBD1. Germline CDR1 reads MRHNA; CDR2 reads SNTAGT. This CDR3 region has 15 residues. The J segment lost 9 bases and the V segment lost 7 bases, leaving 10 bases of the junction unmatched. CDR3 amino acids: CASNLRQGDSSPLHF. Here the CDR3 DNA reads TGTGCCAGCAACTTACGACAGGGGGATAGTTCACCCCTCCACTTT.

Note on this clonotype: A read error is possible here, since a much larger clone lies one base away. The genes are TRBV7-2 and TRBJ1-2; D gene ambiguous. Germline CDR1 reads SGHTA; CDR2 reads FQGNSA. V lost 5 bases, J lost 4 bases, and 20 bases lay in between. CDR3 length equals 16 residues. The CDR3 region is CTSSDLTHLGSYGYTF. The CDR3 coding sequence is TGTACCAGCAGCGATTTGACACACCTTGGGAGCTATGGCTACACCTTC.

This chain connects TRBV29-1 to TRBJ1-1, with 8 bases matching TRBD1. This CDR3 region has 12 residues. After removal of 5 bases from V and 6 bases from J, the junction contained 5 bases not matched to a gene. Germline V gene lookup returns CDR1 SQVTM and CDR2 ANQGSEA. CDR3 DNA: TGCAGCGTTATGACAGGGGTGGCTGAAGCTTTCTTT. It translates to CSVMTGVAEAFF.

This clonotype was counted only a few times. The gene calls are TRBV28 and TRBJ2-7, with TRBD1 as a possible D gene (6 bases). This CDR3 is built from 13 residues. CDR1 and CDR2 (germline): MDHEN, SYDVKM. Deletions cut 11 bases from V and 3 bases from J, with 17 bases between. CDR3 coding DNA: TGTGCCGGTTGTCGAGAAGGGGGCTACGAGCAGTACTTC. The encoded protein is CAGCREGGYEQYF.

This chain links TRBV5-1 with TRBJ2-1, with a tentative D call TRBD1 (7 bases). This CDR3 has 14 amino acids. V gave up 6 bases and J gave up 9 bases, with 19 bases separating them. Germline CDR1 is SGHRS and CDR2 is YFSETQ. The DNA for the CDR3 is TGCGCCAGCACTAACATGACAGGGACTCCTGAGCAGTTCTTC. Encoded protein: CASTNMTGTPEQFF.

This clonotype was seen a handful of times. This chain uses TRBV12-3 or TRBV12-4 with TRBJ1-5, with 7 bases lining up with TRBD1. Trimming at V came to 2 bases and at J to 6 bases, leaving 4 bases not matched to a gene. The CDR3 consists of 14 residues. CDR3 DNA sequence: TGTGCCAGCAGTTTAAGCAGGGGGGCTCAGCCCCAGCATTTT. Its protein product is CASSLSRGAQPQHF.

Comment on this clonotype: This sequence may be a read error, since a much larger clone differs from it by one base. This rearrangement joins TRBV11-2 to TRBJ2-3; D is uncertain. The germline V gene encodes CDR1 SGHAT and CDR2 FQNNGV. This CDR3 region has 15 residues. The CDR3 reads CASSLFRIAGDTQDF. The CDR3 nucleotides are TGTGCCAGCAGCTTATTTAGAATAGCAGGCGATACGCAGGATTTT.

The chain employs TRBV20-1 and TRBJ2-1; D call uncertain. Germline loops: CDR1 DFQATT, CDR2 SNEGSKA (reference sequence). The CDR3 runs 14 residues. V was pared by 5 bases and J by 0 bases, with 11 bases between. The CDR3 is CSAPFGSSYNEQFF. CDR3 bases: TGCAGTGCTCCCTTTGGAAGCTCCTACAATGAGCAGTTCTTC.

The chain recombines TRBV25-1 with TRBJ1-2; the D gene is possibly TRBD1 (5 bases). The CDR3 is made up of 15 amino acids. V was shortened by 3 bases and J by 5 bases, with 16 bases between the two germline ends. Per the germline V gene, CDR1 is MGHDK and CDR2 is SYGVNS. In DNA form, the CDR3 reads TGTGCCAGCAGTGATCCTGGGGGACCCGGGTATGGCTACACCTTC. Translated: CASSDPGGPGYGYTF.

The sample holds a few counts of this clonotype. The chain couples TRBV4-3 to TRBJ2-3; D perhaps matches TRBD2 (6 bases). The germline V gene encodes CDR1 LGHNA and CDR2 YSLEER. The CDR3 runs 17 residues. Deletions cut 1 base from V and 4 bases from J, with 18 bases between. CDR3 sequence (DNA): TGCGCCAGCAGCCAAGGGTACCGTAGCGGAGCCCCAGATACGCAGTATTTT. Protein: CASSQGYRSGAPDTQYF.

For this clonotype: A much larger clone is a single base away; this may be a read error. CDR3 DNA: TGCAGCGTTGCTTGGCAGGGCTACGAGCAGTACTTC. Translated, it gives CSVAWQGYEQYF. This sequence joins TRBV29-1 and TRBJ2-7; a possible D gene is TRBD1 (5 bases). Germline CDR1 is SQVTM and CDR2 is ANQGSEA. Trimming cost V 4 bases and J 3 bases, with 10 bases left between them. The CDR3 is made up of 12 amino acids.

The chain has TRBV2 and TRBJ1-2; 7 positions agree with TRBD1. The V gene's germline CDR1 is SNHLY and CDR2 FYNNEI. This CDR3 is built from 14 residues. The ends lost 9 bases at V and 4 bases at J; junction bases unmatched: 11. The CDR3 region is CARAPDGTAYGYTF. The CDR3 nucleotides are TGTGCCAGGGCGCCGGACGGGACAGCCTATGGCTACACCTTC.

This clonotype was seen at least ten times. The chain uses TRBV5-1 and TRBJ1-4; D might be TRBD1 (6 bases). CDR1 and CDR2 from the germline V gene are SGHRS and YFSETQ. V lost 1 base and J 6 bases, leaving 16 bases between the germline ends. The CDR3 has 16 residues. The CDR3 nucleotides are TGCGCCAGCAGCTTGACTTTGGACAGAAAGGATGAAAAACTGTTTTTT. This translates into CASSLTLDRKDEKLFF.

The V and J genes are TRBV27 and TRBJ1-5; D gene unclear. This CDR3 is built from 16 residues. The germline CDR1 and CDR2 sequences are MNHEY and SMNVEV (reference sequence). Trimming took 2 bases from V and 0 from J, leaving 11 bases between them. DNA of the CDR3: TGTGCCAGCAGTTTAGATGGAGGGTATAGCAATCAGCCCCAGCATTTT. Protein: CASSLDGGYSNQPQHF.

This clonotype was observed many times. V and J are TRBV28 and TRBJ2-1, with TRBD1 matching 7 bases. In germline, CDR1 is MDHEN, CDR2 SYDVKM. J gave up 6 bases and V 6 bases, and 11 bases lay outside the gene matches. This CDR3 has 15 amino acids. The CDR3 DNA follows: TGTGCCAGCAGATCAGGAGCTCAGGGGGTCAATGAGCAGTTCTTC. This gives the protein CASRSGAQGVNEQFF.

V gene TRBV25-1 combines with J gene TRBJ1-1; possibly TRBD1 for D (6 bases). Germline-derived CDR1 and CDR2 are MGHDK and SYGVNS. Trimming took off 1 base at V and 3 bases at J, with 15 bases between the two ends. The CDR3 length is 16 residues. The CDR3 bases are TGTGCCAGCAGTGAATGGGCAGGGGCGAGGGACACTGAAGCTTTCTTT. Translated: CASSEWAGARDTEAFF.

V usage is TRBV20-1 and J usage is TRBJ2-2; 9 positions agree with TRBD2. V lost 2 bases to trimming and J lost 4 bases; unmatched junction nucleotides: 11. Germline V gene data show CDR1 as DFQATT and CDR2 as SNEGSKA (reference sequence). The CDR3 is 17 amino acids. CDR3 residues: CSARNYIAGATTGELFF. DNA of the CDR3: TGCAGTGCTAGAAATTATATAGCGGGGGCTACCACCGGGGAGCTGTTTTTT.

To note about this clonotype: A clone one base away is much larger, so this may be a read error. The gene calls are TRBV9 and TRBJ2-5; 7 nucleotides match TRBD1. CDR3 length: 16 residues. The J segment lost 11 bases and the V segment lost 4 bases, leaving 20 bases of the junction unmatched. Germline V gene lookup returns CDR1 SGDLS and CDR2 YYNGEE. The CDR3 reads CASSPHLGTEAVEQYF. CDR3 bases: TGTGCCAGCAGCCCTCACCTCGGGACAGAGGCGGTTGAGCAGTACTTC. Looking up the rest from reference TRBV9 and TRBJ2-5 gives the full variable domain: DSGVTQTPKHLITATGQRVTLRCSPRSGDLSVYWYQQSLDQGLQFLIQYYNGEERAKGNILERFSAQQFPDLHSELNLSSLELGDSALYFCASSPHLGTEAVEQYFGPGTRLLVL.